These T cell receptor beta chains were read from a single sample in a study of T cells in Graves' hyperthyroidism and ophthalmopathy. In TCRdb, the multiplex PCR reads were re-called with MiXCR into one record per CDR3 protein. The table has roughly 560,000 distinct CDR3 sequences, roughly 15% seen once. The sample consisted of blood. All receptors derive from a woman aged 40 to 50 with Graves' ophthalmopathy. CDR3s include the opening cysteine and the closing phenylalanine or tryptophan. D genes are given only for firm matches. The size of a clone is reported for some rows only, either as once, few or many, or as a class for expanded clones.

11 few TRBJ2-7 TRBV3-1 - CASSRGEEQYF TGTGCCAGCAGCAGGGGAGAGGAGCAGTACTTC
15 many TRBJ1-5 TRBV10-3 - CAIREQVDGNQPQHF TGTGCCATCAGAGAACAGGTAGATGGCAATCAGCCCCAGCATTTT
11 many TRBJ2-7 TRBV10-3 TRBD1 CATQGAGEQYF TGTGCCACTCAGGGGGCGGGCGAGCAGTACTTC
11 many TRBJ1-6 TRBV6-2/TRBV6-3 - CASRANSPLHF TGTGCCAGCAGAGCGAATTCACCCCTCCACTTT
15 many TRBJ1-5 TRBV15 - CATQRGVNSNQPQHF TGTGCCACCCAACGGGGGGTAAATAGCAATCAGCCCCAGCATTTT
15 few TRBJ1-1 TRBV20-1 TRBD1 CSARDQGVSGTEAFF TGCAGTGCTAGAGATCAGGGGGTATCCGGCACTGAAGCTTTCTTT
13 many TRBJ1-5 TRBV6-5 - CASSYRNDQPQHF TGTGCCAGCAGTTACAGGAACGATCAGCCCCAGCATTTT
13 many TRBJ2-7 TRBV6-2/TRBV6-3 - CASSPDSPYEQYF TGTGCCAGCAGTCCTGACTCACCCTACGAGCAGTACTTC
13 - TRBJ1-1 TRBV7-2 TRBD1 CASSSTGGEEAFF TGTGCCAGCAGCTCGACAGGGGGCGAAGAAGCTTTCTTT
15 - TRBJ2-3 TRBV20-1 - CSARQTGSSTDTQYF TGCAGTGCTAGACAGACAGGATCAAGTACAGATACGCAGTATTTT
16 few TRBJ1-2 TRBV20-1 TRBD1 CSARDRADRAGYGYTF TGCAGTGCTAGAGATCGGGCGGACAGGGCGGGATATGGCTACACCTTC
16 - TRBJ1-5 TRBV7-7 - CASSRRPGVVEQPQHF TGTGCTAGCAGCCGTCGACCGGGAGTAGTGGAACAGCCCCAGCATTTT
18 few TRBJ2-7 TRBV28 TRBD1 CASSFHTNYRGPDYEQYF TGTGCCAGCAGTTTCCATACCAATTACAGGGGACCGGACTACGAGCAGTACTTC
16 - TRBJ2-7 TRBV11-1 - CASSFSIDLSIYEQYF TGTGCCAGCAGCTTCAGTATAGATTTGTCTATCTACGAGCAGTACTTC
14 many TRBJ2-7 TRBV28 - CASRYDPSSYEQYF TGTGCCAGCCGATACGACCCAAGCTCCTACGAGCAGTACTTC
14 many TRBJ2-7 TRBV20-1 - CSAKNPGHLYEQYF TGCAGTGCTAAAAATCCGGGACACCTATACGAGCAGTACTTC
15 many TRBJ1-2 TRBV4-1 TRBD1 CASSFGQGVLDGYTF TGCGCCAGCAGCTTCGGACAGGGGGTTTTGGATGGCTACACCTTC
13 many TRBJ2-5 TRBV15 - CATSISYQETQYF TGTGCCACCAGCATTTCGTACCAAGAGACCCAGTACTTC
15 many TRBJ1-2 TRBV5-1 - CASSLGTLQNYGYTF TGCGCCAGCAGCTTGGGTACCTTACAAAACTATGGCTACACCTTC
15 - TRBJ2-5 TRBV5-4 TRBD2 CASSSYGTIQETQYF TGTGCCAGCAGCTCTTACGGGACTATCCAAGAGACCCAGTACTTC
16 - TRBJ2-3 TRBV7-8 - CASSSPLGILTDTQYF TGTGCCAGCAGCTCGCCGTTAGGGATTCTCACAGATACGCAGTATTTT
16 many TRBJ2-5 TRBV11-2 - CASSLRGDPSQETQYF TGTGCCAGCAGCCTCCGCGGTGACCCAAGCCAAGAGACCCAGTACTTC
14 once TRBJ1-1 TRBV7-2 - CASTELGWSTEAFF TGTGCCAGCACCGAGCTTGGGTGGAGCACTGAAGCTTTCTTT
16 - TRBJ1-1 TRBV20-1 - CSASSLPDQVNTEAFF TGCAGTGCTAGCTCCCTCCCGGACCAGGTTAACACTGAAGCTTTCTTT
16 - TRBJ2-7 TRBV4-1 - CASSQGGVLRGFEQYF TGCGCCAGCAGCCAAGGAGGTGTATTACGCGGGTTCGAGCAGTACTTC
13 - TRBJ1-5 TRBV6-2/TRBV6-3 - CASTWAVNQPQHF TGTGCCAGCACCTGGGCAGTCAATCAGCCCCAGCATTTT
13 many TRBJ2-2 TRBV20-1 - CSARDGYTGELFF TGCAGTGCTAGGGACGGCTACACCGGGGAGCTGTTTTTT
15 many TRBJ1-2 TRBV11-2 - CASSLDPFGVYGYTF TGTGCCAGCAGCTTAGATCCGTTTGGGGTCTATGGCTACACCTTC
15 many TRBJ2-7 TRBV5-1 TRBD2 CASSFRTSEPYEQYF TGCGCCAGCAGCTTTCGGACTAGCGAGCCCTACGAGCAGTACTTC
14 many TRBJ1-2 TRBV6-5 - CASGRGPKNYGYTF TGTGCCAGCGGACGGGGGCCAAAAAACTATGGCTACACCTTC
16 - TRBJ2-7 TRBV5-4 TRBD2 CASSTRTLAGAEEQYF TGTGCCAGCAGTACTCGAACGCTAGCGGGAGCTGAAGAGCAGTACTTC
16 many TRBJ1-1 TRBV12-3/TRBV12-4 - CASSPLKYPGGTEAFF TGTGCCAGCAGTCCGCTCAAGTACCCGGGAGGCACTGAAGCTTTCTTT
13 many TRBJ1-2 TRBV29-1 - CSVDTQTPYGYTF TGCAGCGTTGACACCCAGACTCCCTATGGCTACACCTTC
13 many TRBJ1-1 TRBV12-5 TRBD1 CASGLERTGSAFF TGTGCTAGTGGTTTGGAGAGGACAGGTTCGGCTTTCTTT
12 many TRBJ1-2 TRBV28 - CASIKRGFGYTF TGTGCCAGCATCAAAAGGGGTTTTGGCTACACCTTC
13 few TRBJ1-5 TRBV6-1 - CASSEETGRVIVF TGTGCCAGCAGTGAAGAGACAGGTCGGGTGATCGTTTTT
17 - TRBJ1-2 TRBV12-3/TRBV12-4 TRBD1 CASSLGDRDRANYGYTF TGTGCCAGCAGTTTAGGGGACAGGGACAGAGCTAACTATGGCTACACCTTC
13 many TRBJ2-7 TRBV12-3/TRBV12-4 TRBD2 CASSLSSGYEQYF TGTGCCAGCAGTTTGTCTAGCGGCTACGAGCAGTACTTC
13 few TRBJ1-1 TRBV6-5 TRBD1 CASSNRGKTEAFF TGTGCCAGCAGTAACAGGGGGAAGACTGAAGCTTTCTTT
14 many TRBJ2-7 TRBV12-3/TRBV12-4 - CASSLDPATYEQYF TGTGCCAGCAGTTTAGATCCTGCAACCTACGAGCAGTACTTC
15 - TRBJ1-1 TRBV12-3/TRBV12-4 - CASSPGGQSNTEAFF TGTGCCAGCAGCCCTGGTGGCCAATCGAACACTGAAGCTTTCTTT
14 many TRBJ2-2 TRBV6-1 - CASRQSGSTGELFF TGTGCCAGCAGACAGTCAGGGTCCACCGGGGAGCTGTTTTTT
14 many TRBJ1-2 TRBV6-2/TRBV6-3 - CASSLMGTVYGYTF TGTGCCAGCAGCCTAATGGGGACGGTCTATGGCTACACCTTC
16 many TRBJ2-6 TRBV2 - CATIPRLGWGANVLTF TGTGCCACCATTCCCCGGCTGGGGTGGGGGGCCAACGTCCTGACTTTC
14 - TRBJ1-1 TRBV19 TRBD1 CASTLTRGGHEAFF TGTGCCAGTACCCTCACCAGGGGGGGCCACGAAGCTTTCTTT
14 few TRBJ1-2 TRBV12-3/TRBV12-4 - CASSPTGILYGYTF TGTGCCAGCAGTCCTACAGGGATTCTCTATGGCTACACCTTC
16 - TRBJ1-5 TRBV20-1 - CSAYRGVQALNQPQHF TGCAGTGCGTATAGGGGGGTTCAGGCCCTCAATCAGCCCCAGCATTTT
14 many TRBJ2-7 TRBV7-9 - CASTLGGLPYEQYF TGTGCCAGCACCTTGGGGGGATTGCCCTACGAGCAGTACTTC
14 few TRBJ2-7 TRBV29-1 - CSVEAPTGQDEQYF TGCAGCGTTGAAGCGCCGACAGGCCAGGACGAGCAGTACTTC
16 - TRBJ1-5 TRBV6-5 - CASRYKGDTRYQPQHF TGTGCCAGCAGGTACAAAGGGGACACACGTTATCAGCCCCAGCATTTT
12 many TRBJ2-5 TRBV29-1 - CSVRDGQETQYF TGCAGCGTACGGGACGGACAAGAGACCCAGTACTTC
19 many TRBJ2-5 TRBV20-1 - CSAGYIRRAQTQEAETQYF TGCAGTGCTGGATATATTCGGCGGGCCCAAACGCAGGAGGCAGAGACCCAGTACTTC